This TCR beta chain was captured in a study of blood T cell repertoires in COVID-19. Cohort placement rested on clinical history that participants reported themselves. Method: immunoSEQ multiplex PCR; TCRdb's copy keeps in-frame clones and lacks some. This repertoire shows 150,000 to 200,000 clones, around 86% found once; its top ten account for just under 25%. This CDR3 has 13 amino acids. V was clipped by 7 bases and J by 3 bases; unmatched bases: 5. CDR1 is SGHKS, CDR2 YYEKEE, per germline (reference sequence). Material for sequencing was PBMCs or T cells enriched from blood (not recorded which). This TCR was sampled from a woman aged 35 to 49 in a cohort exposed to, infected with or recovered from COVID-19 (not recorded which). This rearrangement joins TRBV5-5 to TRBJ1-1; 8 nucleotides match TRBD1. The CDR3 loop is CASFQGAYTEAFF. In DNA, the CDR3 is TGTGCCAGCTTTCAGGGGGCTTACACTGAAGCTTTCTTT.